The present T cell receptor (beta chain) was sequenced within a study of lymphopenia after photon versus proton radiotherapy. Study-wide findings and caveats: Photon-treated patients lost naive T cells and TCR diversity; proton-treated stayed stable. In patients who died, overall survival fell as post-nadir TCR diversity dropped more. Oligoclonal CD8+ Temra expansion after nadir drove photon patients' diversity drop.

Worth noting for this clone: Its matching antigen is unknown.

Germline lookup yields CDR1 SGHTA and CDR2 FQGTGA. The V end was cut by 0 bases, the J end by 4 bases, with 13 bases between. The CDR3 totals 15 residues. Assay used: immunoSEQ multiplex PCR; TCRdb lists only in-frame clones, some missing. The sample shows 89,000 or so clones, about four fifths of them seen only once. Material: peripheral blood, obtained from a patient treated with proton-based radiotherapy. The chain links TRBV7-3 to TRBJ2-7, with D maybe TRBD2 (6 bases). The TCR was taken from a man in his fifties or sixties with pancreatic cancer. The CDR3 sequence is CASSLTGTGRYEQYF. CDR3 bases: TGTGCCAGCAGCTTAACCGGGACTGGTAGATACGAGCAGTACTTC.